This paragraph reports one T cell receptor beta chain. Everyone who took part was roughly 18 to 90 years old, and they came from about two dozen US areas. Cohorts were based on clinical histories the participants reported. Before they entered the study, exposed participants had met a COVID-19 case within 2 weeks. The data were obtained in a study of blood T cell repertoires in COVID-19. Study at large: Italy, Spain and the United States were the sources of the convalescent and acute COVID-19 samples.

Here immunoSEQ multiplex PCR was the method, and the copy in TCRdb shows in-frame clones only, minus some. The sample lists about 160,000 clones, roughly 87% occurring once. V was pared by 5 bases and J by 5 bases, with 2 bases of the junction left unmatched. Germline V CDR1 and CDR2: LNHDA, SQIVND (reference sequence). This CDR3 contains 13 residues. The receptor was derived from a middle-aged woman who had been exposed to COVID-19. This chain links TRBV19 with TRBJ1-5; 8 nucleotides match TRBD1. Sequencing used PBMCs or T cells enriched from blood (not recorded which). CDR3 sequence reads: CASSEGQDQPQHF. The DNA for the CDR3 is TGTGCCAGTAGTGAGGGACAGGATCAGCCCCAGCATTTT.